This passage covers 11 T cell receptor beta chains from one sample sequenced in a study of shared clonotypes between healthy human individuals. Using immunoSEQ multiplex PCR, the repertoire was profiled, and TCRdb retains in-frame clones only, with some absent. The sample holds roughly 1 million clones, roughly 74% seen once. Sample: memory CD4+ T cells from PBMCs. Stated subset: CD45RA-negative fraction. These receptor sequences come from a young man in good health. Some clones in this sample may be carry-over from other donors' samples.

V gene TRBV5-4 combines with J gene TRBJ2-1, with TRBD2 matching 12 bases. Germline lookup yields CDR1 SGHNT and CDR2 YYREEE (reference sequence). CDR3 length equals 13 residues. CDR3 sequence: CKLAGGPTAEQFF. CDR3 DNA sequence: TGTAAGCTAGCGGGAGGGCCAACTGCTGAGCAGTTCTTC.

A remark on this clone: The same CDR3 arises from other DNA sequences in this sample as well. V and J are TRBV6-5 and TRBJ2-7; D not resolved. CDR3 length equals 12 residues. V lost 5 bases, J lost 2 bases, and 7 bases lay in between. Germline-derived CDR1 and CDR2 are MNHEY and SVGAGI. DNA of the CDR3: TGTGCCAGCAGTGGTGGTCCCTACGAGCAGTACTTC. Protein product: CASSGGPYEQYF.

CDR3 DNA sequence: TGTGCCAGCAGCTTATCAAGGACTAGCGGGTACAATGAGCAGTTCTTC. Residues: CASSLSRTSGYNEQFF. J is TRBJ2-1 and V is TRBV7-3, with 11 bases that match TRBD2. Germline CDR1 reads SGHTA; CDR2 reads FQGTGA. This CDR3 is built from 16 residues. Germline trimming cut 2 bases from V and 4 bases from J; bases unmatched to any gene: 4. Full variable domain (outside the CDR3, taken from reference TRBV7-3 and TRBJ2-1): GAGVSQTPSNKVTEKGKYVELRCDPISGHTALYWYRQSLGQGPEFLIYFQGTGAADDSGLPNDRFFAVRPEGSVSTLKIQRTERGDSAVYLCASSLSRTSGYNEQFFGPGTRLTVL.

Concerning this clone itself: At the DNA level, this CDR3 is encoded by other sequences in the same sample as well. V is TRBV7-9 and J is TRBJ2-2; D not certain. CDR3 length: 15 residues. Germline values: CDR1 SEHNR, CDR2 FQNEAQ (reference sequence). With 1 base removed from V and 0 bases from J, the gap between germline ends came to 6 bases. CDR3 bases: TGTGCCAGCAGCTTAGGCGGAACGAACACCGGGGAGCTGTTTTTT. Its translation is CASSLGGTNTGELFF.

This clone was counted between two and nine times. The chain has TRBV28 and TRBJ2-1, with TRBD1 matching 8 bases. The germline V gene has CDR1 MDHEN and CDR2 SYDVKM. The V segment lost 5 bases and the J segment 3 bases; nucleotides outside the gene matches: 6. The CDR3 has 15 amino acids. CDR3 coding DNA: TGTGCCAGCAGTACCCCAGGGGGCAGCTACAATGAGCAGTTCTTC. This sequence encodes CASSTPGGSYNEQFF. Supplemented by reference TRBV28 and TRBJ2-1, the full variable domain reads DVKVTQSSRYLVKRTGEKVFLECVQDMDHENMFWYRQDPGLGLRLIYFSYDVKMKEKGDIPEGYSVSREKKERFSLILESASTNQTSMYLCASSTPGGSYNEQFFGPGTRLTVL.

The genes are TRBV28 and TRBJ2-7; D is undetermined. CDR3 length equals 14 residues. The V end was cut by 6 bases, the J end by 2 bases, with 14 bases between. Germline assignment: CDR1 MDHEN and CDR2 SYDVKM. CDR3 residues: CASRDKLPPYEQYF. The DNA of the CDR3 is TGTGCCAGCAGGGATAAACTACCGCCCTACGAGCAGTACTTC.

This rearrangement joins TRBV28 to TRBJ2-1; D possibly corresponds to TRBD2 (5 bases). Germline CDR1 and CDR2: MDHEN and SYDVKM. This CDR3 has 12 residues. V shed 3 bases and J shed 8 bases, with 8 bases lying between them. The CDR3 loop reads CASSFYGDEQFF. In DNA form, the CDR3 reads TGTGCCAGCAGTTTTTACGGGGATGAGCAGTTCTTC.

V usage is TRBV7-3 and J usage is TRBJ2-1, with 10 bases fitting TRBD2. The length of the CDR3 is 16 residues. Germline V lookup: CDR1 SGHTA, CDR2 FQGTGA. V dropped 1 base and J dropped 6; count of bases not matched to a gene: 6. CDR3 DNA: TGTGCCAGCAGCTTAAGGGGTAGCGGGAGGACCAATGAGCAGTTCTTC. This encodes CASSLRGSGRTNEQFF.

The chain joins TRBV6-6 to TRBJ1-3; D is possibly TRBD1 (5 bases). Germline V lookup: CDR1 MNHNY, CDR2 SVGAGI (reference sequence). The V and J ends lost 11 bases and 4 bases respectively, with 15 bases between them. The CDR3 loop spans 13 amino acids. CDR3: CACHGGTGNTIYF. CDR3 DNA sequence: TGTGCCTGCCACGGAGGGACGGGAAACACCATATATTTT.

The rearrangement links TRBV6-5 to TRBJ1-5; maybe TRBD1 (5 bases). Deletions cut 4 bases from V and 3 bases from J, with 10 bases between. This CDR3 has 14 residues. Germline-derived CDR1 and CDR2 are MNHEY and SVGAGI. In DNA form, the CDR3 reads TGTGCCAGCAGTTGGGGACGGAACAATCAGCCCCAGCATTTT. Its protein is CASSWGRNNQPQHF.

The CDR3 loop reads CASSPSVKTGELFF. The CDR3 nucleotides are TGTGCCAGCTCACCAAGTGTTAAAACCGGGGAGCTGTTTTTT. The rearrangement uses TRBV18 and TRBJ2-2; D unclear. The germline V gene encodes CDR1 KGHSH and CDR2 LQKENI. The CDR3 sequence is 14 residues long. V shed 2 bases and J shed 5 bases, with 9 bases lying between them.